This entry lists 5 T cell receptor beta chains sequenced from one sample in a study of T-cell memory formation after mild COVID-19. TCRdb recomputed calls from the 5' RACE reads with MiXCR, one row per CDR3 protein. The profile shows around 82,000 distinct CDR3 sequences, over 10% of them singletons. The sequencing sample was made of PBMCs or a T cell subset sorted from them (not recorded which). The source of these receptors is a man between 18 and 35 years old who had mild COVID-19 (a few samples of this study predate the infection). Cell type and time point are not known.

This clonotype was seen more than once but under ten times. The rearrangement joins TRBV4-1 to TRBJ1-2; D remains unclear. Germline V gene sequence: CDR1 MGHRA, CDR2 YSYEKL. The CDR3 is 15 amino acids. With 1 base removed from V and 8 bases from J, the gap between germline ends came to 17 bases. CDR3 in amino acids: CASSQASGRWEGYTF. The CDR3 nucleotides are TGCGCCAGCAGCCAAGCCTCCGGCCGCTGGGAGGGCTACACCTTC.

This clonotype turned up a few times. The CDR3 loop reads CASSSQGANTEAFF. The CDR3 DNA reads TGCGCCAGCAGCTCCCAGGGCGCGAACACTGAAGCTTTCTTT. This chain uses TRBV5-1 with TRBJ1-1; D perhaps matches TRBD1 (5 bases). This CDR3 comprises 14 residues. The germline CDR1 and CDR2 sequences are SGHRS and YFSETQ. V lost 3 bases to trimming and J lost 1 base, with 10 bases between them.

This clonotype was found a few times. V gene TRBV14 combines with J gene TRBJ1-2; 7 bases map to TRBD1. V was clipped by 4 bases and J by 4 bases; unmatched bases: 12. Germline CDR1 reads SGHDN; CDR2 reads FVKESK. This CDR3 is built from 16 residues. The DNA of the CDR3 is TGTGCCAGCAGCCTCACCGAGGGACAGTCTCTCTATGGCTACACCTTC. This translates into CASSLTEGQSLYGYTF.

This clonotype has only a few counts. The genes are TRBV5-1 and TRBJ2-7; no clear D gene. V lost 4 bases to trimming and J lost 3 bases, with 8 bases between them. CDR3 length equals 12 residues. Per the germline V gene, CDR1 is SGHRS and CDR2 is YFSETQ. CDR3 nucleotides: TGCGCCAGCAGCCGCCACGGCTACGAGCAGTACGTC. This translates into CASSRHGYEQYV.

V gene TRBV2 combines with J gene TRBJ2-4, with 7 nucleotides matching TRBD1. Per germline, CDR1 SNHLY and CDR2 FYNNEI. The CDR3 loop spans 17 amino acids. The ends lost 3 bases at V and 2 bases at J; junction bases unmatched: 10. CDR3 amino acids: CASSDVGTDNSKNIQYF. In nucleotides, the CDR3 is TGTGCCAGCAGTGACGTTGGGACAGATAATTCCAAAAACATTCAGTACTTC.